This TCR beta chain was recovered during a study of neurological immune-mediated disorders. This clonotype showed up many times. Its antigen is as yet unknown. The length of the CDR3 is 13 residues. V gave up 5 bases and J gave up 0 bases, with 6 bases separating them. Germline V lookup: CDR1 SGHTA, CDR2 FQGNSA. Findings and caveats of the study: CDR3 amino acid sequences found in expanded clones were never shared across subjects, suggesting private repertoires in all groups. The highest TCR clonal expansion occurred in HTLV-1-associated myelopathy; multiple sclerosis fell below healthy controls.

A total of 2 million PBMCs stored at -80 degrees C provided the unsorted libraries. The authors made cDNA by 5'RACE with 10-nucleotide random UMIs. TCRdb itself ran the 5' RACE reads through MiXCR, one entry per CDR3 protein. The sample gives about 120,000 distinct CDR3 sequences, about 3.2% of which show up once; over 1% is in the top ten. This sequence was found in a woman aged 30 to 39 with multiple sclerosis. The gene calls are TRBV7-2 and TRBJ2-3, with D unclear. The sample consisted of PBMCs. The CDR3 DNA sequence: TGTGCCAGCAGCCGAGACAGCACAGATACGCAGTATTTT. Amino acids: CASSRDSTDTQYF.